This entry lists 4 T cell receptor beta chains sequenced from one sample in a study of blood T cell repertoires in COVID-19. The data were produced by immunoSEQ multiplex PCR, yet TCRdb's version contains in-frame clones alone and is incomplete. The table shows around 100,000 clones, with approximately 90% occurring only once. Sequencing input: peripheral blood. All receptors derive from a man over 45 in a cohort sampled during active COVID-19.

This clone was observed a handful of times. The rearrangement links TRBV3-1 (or the pseudogene TRBV3-2) to TRBJ1-2, with TRBD1 matching 8 bases. The germline CDR1 and CDR2 sequences are LGHDT and YNNKEL (reference sequence). V lost 4 bases to trimming and J lost 4 bases; unmatched junction nucleotides: 11. This CDR3 spans 16 amino acids. The CDR3 DNA follows: TGTGCCAGCAGCCCAAGCGACAGGGGATTAGGCTATGGCTACACCTTC. It codes for CASSPSDRGLGYGYTF.

This clone was seen once. The chain is built from TRBV23-1 and TRBJ2-3; D may be TRBD1 (6 bases). TRBV23-1 is marked as an open reading frame, function uncertain. Trimming took off 9 bases at V and 2 bases at J, with 21 bases between the two ends. CDR3 length equals 16 residues. Written as DNA, the CDR3 is TGCGCCAGGGAACTAAGGGGACAAAGATTCACAGATACGCAGTATTTT. Protein sequence: CARELRGQRFTDTQYF.

This rearrangement joins TRBV18 to TRBJ1-1; D call uncertain. Germline CDR1 and CDR2: KGHSH and LQKENI. The germline V and J ends were trimmed by 6 bases and 7 bases, with 15 bases remaining between them. The CDR3 is 13 amino acids. The CDR3 nucleotides are TGTGCCAGCTCCTACTCCCCTCGGTTTGAAGCTTTCTTT. This gives the protein CASSYSPRFEAFF.

V is TRBV11-3 and J is TRBJ1-1; no reliable D call. This CDR3 region has 13 residues. CDR1 is SGHNT and CDR2 is YENEEA in the germline V gene. The V gene lost 3 bases and the J gene lost 2 bases, with 7 bases spanning the gap. The CDR3 loop reads CASSFNSNTEAFF. DNA for the CDR3: TGTGCCAGCAGCTTTAACAGCAACACTGAAGCTTTCTTT.